This T cell receptor beta chain came from a study of beta chain features in type 1 diabetes. Study-level findings and limits: All four CD4+ subsets of Type 1 diabetes patients contained TCRB CDR3s that were moderately but significantly shorter. The study found that naive, central memory and Treg TCRB repertoires appeared more similar in patients than in healthy donors.

This clone was counted a few times. Its specificity is not known. Germline trimming cut 1 base from V and 7 bases from J; bases unmatched to any gene: 3. CDR1 is MGHRA, CDR2 YSYEKL, per germline. The CDR3 contains 13 residues. The study reverse transcribed the entire isolated RNA, so it sequenced expressed TCRB transcripts. Some clones are missing from TCRdb's copy, which holds only in-frame ones; the method was immunoSEQ multiplex PCR. This sample has about 300,000 clones, with approximately 15% found just once. The clonotype comes from a woman aged 18-35 years with type 1 diabetes. Specimen: naive CD4+ T cells from blood. The chain is built from TRBV4-1 and TRBJ1-2, with 7 bases matching TRBD1. The CDR3 sequence: CASSQAGTVGYTF. The CDR3 DNA sequence: TGCGCCAGCAGCCAAGCCGGGACAGTTGGCTACACCTTC.